The entry below gives a single T cell receptor beta chain sequence along with its context. Its target is not known. TCRdb re-called the 5' RACE reads through MiXCR, storing one row per CDR3 protein. The data show about 210,000 distinct CDR3 sequences, with under 12% seen just once and approximately 3% held by the top ten. These data come from a study of T-cell memory formation after mild COVID-19. Study-level findings and limits: Memory cells collected pre-infection included some clones that later responded, suggesting cross-reactive memory joined. Nothing confirmed that second-wave clones peaking on day 37 were specific for SARS-CoV-2.

This clonotype was obtained from a man between 18 and 35 years old who had mild COVID-19 (a few samples of this study predate the infection). Cell type and time point are not known. The specimen sequenced was PBMCs or a T cell subset sorted from them (not recorded which).

The CDR3 DNA reads TGTGCCAGCAGCTTGAACAGGGGGGACTATGGCTACACCTTC. Protein product: CASSLNRGDYGYTF. V is TRBV5-4 and J is TRBJ1-2; 8 nucleotides align to TRBD1. V dropped 1 base and J dropped 3; count of bases not matched to a gene: 2. Germline loops: CDR1 SGHNT, CDR2 YYREEE (reference sequence). This CDR3 contains 14 residues.